The rows below give T cell receptor beta chains drawn from one sample of a study of shared T cell receptors in the human thymus. Sequencing used immunoSEQ multiplex PCR; TCRdb keeps in-frame clones, though not all of them. The sample contains 700,000 or so clones, around 85% of which appear only once. The sample also formed part of further work on human thymus T cells.

What was sequenced was thymocytes. These receptors were taken from a girl less than two years old with a congenital heart defect. CDR3s include the opening cysteine and the closing phenylalanine or tryptophan. The D gene is left open where the match is weak. Only part of the rows carry a size: once, few, many, or a class if the clone is expanded.

j_gene: TRBJ2-3
d_gene: TRBD2
v_gene: TRBV6-1
abundance: .
CDR3aa: CASSEAQGSGGADTQYF
CDR3nt: TGTGCCAGCAGTGAAGCCCAGGGGAGCGGGGGGGCAGATACGCAGTATTTT

j_gene: TRBJ1-5
d_gene: .
v_gene: TRBV7-9
abundance: .
CDR3aa: CASSLTGTRPQHF
CDR3nt: TGTGCCAGCAGCTTAACAGGGACACGGCCCCAGCATTTT

j_gene: TRBJ1-2
d_gene: TRBD1
v_gene: TRBV5-8
abundance: .
CDR3aa: CASSFWGGQGAVVPYGYTF
CDR3nt: TGTGCCAGCAGCTTTTGGGGTGGACAGGGGGCTGTGGTTCCCTATGGCTACACCTTC

j_gene: TRBJ1-2
d_gene: TRBD1
v_gene: TRBV19
abundance: .
CDR3aa: CASTRGGQGIPHTF
CDR3nt: TGTGCCAGTACCCGGGGAGGACAGGGCATCCCCCACACCTTC

j_gene: TRBJ2-7
d_gene: TRBD1
v_gene: TRBV18
abundance: .
CDR3aa: CASSPRDRAYEQYF
CDR3nt: TGTGCCAGCTCACCGAGGGACAGAGCCTACGAGCAGTACTTC

j_gene: TRBJ1-1
d_gene: .
v_gene: TRBV6-5
abundance: .
CDR3aa: CASSEDRWGAEAFF
CDR3nt: TGTGCCAGCAGTGAAGACCGTTGGGGCGCTGAAGCTTTCTTT

j_gene: TRBJ2-4
d_gene: .
v_gene: TRBV4-3
abundance: once
CDR3aa: CASSQEWGAAKNIQYF
CDR3nt: TGCGCCAGCAGCCAAGAATGGGGAGCGGCCAAAAACATTCAGTACTTC

j_gene: TRBJ1-2
d_gene: .
v_gene: TRBV2
abundance: .
CDR3aa: CASSGSAANYGYTF
CDR3nt: TGTGCCAGCAGTGGGTCTGCAGCTAACTATGGCTACACCTTC

j_gene: TRBJ1-3
d_gene: .
v_gene: TRBV11-2
abundance: .
CDR3aa: CASSLGRRVLSSGNTIYF
CDR3nt: TGTGCCAGCAGCTTAGGCCGCAGGGTCCTGAGCTCTGGAAACACCATATATTTT

j_gene: TRBJ1-2
d_gene: .
v_gene: TRBV7-2
abundance: .
CDR3aa: CASSSGADGYTF
CDR3nt: TGTGCCAGCAGCTCTGGGGCGGATGGCTACACCTTC

j_gene: TRBJ1-1
d_gene: TRBD1
v_gene: TRBV7-8
abundance: .
CDR3aa: CASTCRVLDREDSIFPNTEAFF
CDR3nt: TGTGCCAGCACCTGCCGAGTATTGGACAGGGAGGACTCCATCTTTCCGAACACTGAAGCTTTCTTT

j_gene: TRBJ1-5
d_gene: TRBD1
v_gene: TRBV19
abundance: .
CDR3aa: CASSDRAQSNQPQHF
CDR3nt: TGTGCCAGCTCAGACAGGGCACAAAGCAATCAGCCCCAGCATTTT

j_gene: TRBJ1-3
d_gene: .
v_gene: TRBV25-1
abundance: .
CDR3aa: CASSETPYRAGNTIYF
CDR3nt: TGTGCCAGCAGTGAGACCCCCTACAGGGCTGGAAACACCATATATTTT

j_gene: TRBJ1-1
d_gene: .
v_gene: TRBV6-1
abundance: .
CDR3aa: CASWTRRYTEAFF
CDR3nt: TGTGCCAGCTGGACACGCCGGTACACTGAAGCTTTCTTT

j_gene: TRBJ1-4
d_gene: .
v_gene: TRBV6-6
abundance: .
CDR3aa: CASSYLHRGEKLFF
CDR3nt: TGTGCCAGCAGTTATTTACATAGGGGTGAAAAACTGTTTTTT

j_gene: TRBJ2-4
d_gene: .
v_gene: TRBV7-9
abundance: once
CDR3aa: CASSTGLATGVRNIQYF
CDR3nt: TGTGCCAGCTCTACCGGATTGGCTACGGGGGTACGGAACATTCAGTACTTC

j_gene: TRBJ1-4
d_gene: .
v_gene: TRBV28
abundance: .
CDR3aa: CASSRSWGDEKLFF
CDR3nt: TGTGCCAGCAGTCGCTCTTGGGGGGATGAAAAACTGTTTTTT

j_gene: TRBJ1-1
d_gene: TRBD1
v_gene: TRBV10-3
abundance: .
CDR3aa: CAIRTGEGTEAFF
CDR3nt: TGTGCCATCCGGACAGGGGAGGGCACTGAAGCTTTCTTT

j_gene: TRBJ2-7
d_gene: .
v_gene: TRBV28
abundance: few
CDR3aa: CASSHRRQPYEGQYF
CDR3nt: TGTGCCAGCAGCCATCGCCGACAGCCTTACGAAGGGCAGTACTTC

j_gene: TRBJ1-2
d_gene: TRBD1
v_gene: TRBV2
abundance: once
CDR3aa: CASDSDRGLYYGYTF
CDR3nt: TGTGCCAGCGACTCCGACAGGGGGCTCTACTATGGCTACACCTTC

j_gene: TRBJ2-7
d_gene: TRBD1
v_gene: TRBV6-6
abundance: .
CDR3aa: CASMGDRAYEQYF
CDR3nt: TGTGCCAGCATGGGGGACAGGGCCTACGAGCAGTACTTC

j_gene: TRBJ2-7
d_gene: TRBD1
v_gene: TRBV9
abundance: .
CDR3aa: CASSALPGTGLTYEQYF
CDR3nt: TGTGCCAGCAGCGCTTTACCTGGGACAGGACTCACCTACGAGCAGTACTTC

j_gene: TRBJ2-1
d_gene: TRBD2
v_gene: TRBV10-2
abundance: .
CDR3aa: CASSALAGGHSYNEQFF
CDR3nt: TGCGCCAGCAGTGCTCTAGCGGGGGGGCACTCCTACAATGAGCAGTTCTTC

j_gene: TRBJ1-1
d_gene: TRBD1
v_gene: TRBV6-1
abundance: .
CDR3aa: CASLRQGGTEAFF
CDR3nt: TGTGCCAGCCTGAGACAGGGGGGGACTGAAGCTTTCTTT

j_gene: TRBJ1-2
d_gene: TRBD1
v_gene: TRBV10-3
abundance: .
CDR3aa: CAISDFGTGTSSWYGYTF
CDR3nt: TGTGCCATCAGTGACTTTGGGACAGGGACGAGTTCATGGTATGGCTACACCTTC

j_gene: TRBJ1-4
d_gene: .
v_gene: TRBV11-2
abundance: .
CDR3aa: CASSLDERRTDEKLFF
CDR3nt: TGTGCCAGCAGCTTAGATGAAAGGCGGACAGACGAAAAACTGTTTTTT

j_gene: TRBJ1-1
d_gene: .
v_gene: TRBV5-6
abundance: once
CDR3aa: CASSLSTSSGEGEGTEAFF
CDR3nt: TGTGCCAGCAGCTTGTCGACGTCATCAGGGGAAGGGGAAGGCACTGAAGCTTTCTTT

j_gene: TRBJ1-2
d_gene: .
v_gene: TRBV4-3
abundance: once
CDR3aa: CASSQFTASHGDGYTF
CDR3nt: TGCGCCAGCAGCCAATTTACAGCGTCACACGGGGATGGCTACACCTTC

j_gene: TRBJ2-5
d_gene: .
v_gene: TRBV2
abundance: .
CDR3aa: CASSETIGALHQETQYF
CDR3nt: TGTGCCAGCAGTGAAACGATTGGGGCACTACACCAAGAGACCCAGTACTTC

j_gene: TRBJ2-3
d_gene: .
v_gene: TRBV28
abundance: few
CDR3aa: CASSGSGCDTQYF
CDR3nt: TGTGCCAGCAGTGGTAGCGGTTGCGATACGCAGTATTTT

j_gene: TRBJ1-1
d_gene: TRBD1
v_gene: TRBV7-9
abundance: .
CDR3aa: CASSSLTTGVKFF
CDR3nt: TGTGCCAGCAGCTCCCTAACGACAGGGGTGAAATTCTTT

j_gene: TRBJ2-6
d_gene: TRBD1
v_gene: TRBV14
abundance: .
CDR3aa: CASSPWTGTLSGANVLTF
CDR3nt: TGTGCCAGCAGCCCCTGGACAGGGACACTCTCTGGGGCCAACGTCCTGACTTTC

j_gene: TRBJ1-1
d_gene: .
v_gene: TRBV7-2
abundance: .
CDR3aa: CASSLWGNGGWGAFF
CDR3nt: TGTGCCAGCAGCTTATGGGGTAACGGGGGTTGGGGAGCTTTCTTT

j_gene: TRBJ1-4
d_gene: TRBD1
v_gene: TRBV5-8
abundance: once
CDR3aa: CASSWRGRTNEKLFF
CDR3nt: TGTGCCAGCAGCTGGAGGGGGCGAACTAATGAAAAACTGTTTTTT

j_gene: TRBJ1-1
d_gene: TRBD1
v_gene: TRBV5-1
abundance: .
CDR3aa: CASSSDRVRDTEAFF
CDR3nt: TGCGCCAGCAGCTCCGACAGGGTTAGGGACACTGAAGCTTTCTTT

j_gene: TRBJ1-1
d_gene: .
v_gene: TRBV7-9
abundance: .
CDR3aa: CASSSLAGVNTEAFF
CDR3nt: TGTGCCAGCAGCTCCCTGGCGGGGGTGAACACTGAAGCTTTCTTT

j_gene: TRBJ1-2
d_gene: TRBD1
v_gene: TRBV7-9
abundance: .
CDR3aa: CASSFQGAYYGYTF
CDR3nt: TGTGCCAGCAGCTTCCAGGGGGCTTACTATGGCTACACCTTC

j_gene: TRBJ2-1
d_gene: TRBD1
v_gene: TRBV19
abundance: few
CDR3aa: CASSIGTGNEQFF
CDR3nt: TGTGCCAGTAGTATCGGGACAGGGAATGAGCAGTTCTTC

j_gene: TRBJ1-1
d_gene: .
v_gene: TRBV14
abundance: .
CDR3aa: CASSLPGLSNTEAFF
CDR3nt: TGTGCCAGCAGCCTCCCGGGGTTGTCGAACACTGAAGCTTTCTTT

j_gene: TRBJ2-7
d_gene: TRBD1
v_gene: TRBV5-6
abundance: .
CDR3aa: CASSLLLARDRGHEQYF
CDR3nt: TGTGCCAGCAGCTTGCTCCTAGCGCGGGACAGGGGCCACGAGCAGTACTTC

j_gene: TRBJ2-7
d_gene: .
v_gene: TRBV5-4
abundance: .
CDR3aa: CASSLGESRAPSNGEQYF
CDR3nt: TGTGCCAGCAGCTTGGGGGAGTCCCGGGCCCCATCAAATGGGGAGCAGTACTTC

j_gene: TRBJ2-1
d_gene: TRBD2
v_gene: TRBV9
abundance: .
CDR3aa: CASSTRPLLRGVNEQFF
CDR3nt: TGTGCCAGCAGCACCCGTCCCTTACTTCGGGGGGTCAATGAGCAGTTCTTC

j_gene: TRBJ1-6
d_gene: .
v_gene: TRBV7-9
abundance: once
CDR3aa: CASSFTETENSPLHF
CDR3nt: TGTGCCAGCAGCTTTACTGAGACAGAAAATTCACCCCTCCACTTT

j_gene: TRBJ1-2
d_gene: .
v_gene: TRBV5-4
abundance: .
CDR3aa: CASSSDGAGASFNYGYTF
CDR3nt: TGTGCCAGCAGCTCCGACGGGGCGGGGGCATCGTTTAACTATGGCTACACCTTC

j_gene: TRBJ2-5
d_gene: TRBD1
v_gene: TRBV5-1
abundance: .
CDR3aa: CASSLVGQQETQYF
CDR3nt: TGCGCCAGCAGCTTGGTGGGACAGCAAGAGACCCAGTACTTC

j_gene: TRBJ1-1
d_gene: .
v_gene: TRBV6-1
abundance: .
CDR3aa: CASSEEVISRKNTEAFF
CDR3nt: TGTGCCAGCAGTGAGGAGGTAATTTCGAGGAAGAACACTGAAGCTTTCTTT

j_gene: TRBJ1-1
d_gene: .
v_gene: TRBV6-1
abundance: .
CDR3aa: CASSEALQGPTEAFF
CDR3nt: TGTGCCAGCAGTGAAGCGTTACAGGGTCCCACTGAAGCTTTCTTT

j_gene: TRBJ1-5
d_gene: TRBD1
v_gene: TRBV7-2
abundance: few
CDR3aa: CASSLGGRGHNQPQHF
CDR3nt: TGTGCCAGCAGCTTAGGTGGTAGGGGGCATAATCAGCCCCAGCATTTT

j_gene: TRBJ1-1
d_gene: TRBD1
v_gene: TRBV7-3
abundance: .
CDR3aa: CASSIDGQGTEAFF
CDR3nt: TGTGCCAGCAGCATAGACGGACAGGGGACTGAAGCTTTCTTT

j_gene: TRBJ2-7
d_gene: TRBD1
v_gene: TRBV5-6
abundance: .
CDR3aa: CASSITGAEQYF
CDR3nt: TGTGCCAGCAGCATAACAGGGGCGGAGCAGTACTTC

j_gene: TRBJ2-3
d_gene: TRBD1
v_gene: TRBV10-3
abundance: .
CDR3aa: CAINLGQSGGTDTQYF
CDR3nt: TGTGCCATCAACCTGGGACAGTCGGGCGGCACAGATACGCAGTATTTT

j_gene: TRBJ2-2
d_gene: .
v_gene: TRBV27
abundance: .
CDR3aa: CASTGNTGELFF
CDR3nt: TGTGCTAGTACAGGGAACACCGGGGAGCTGTTTTTT

j_gene: TRBJ2-1
d_gene: TRBD2
v_gene: TRBV7-2
abundance: .
CDR3aa: CASIREGLAGAGTPNEQFF
CDR3nt: TGTGCCAGCATTAGGGAGGGGCTAGCGGGGGCAGGAACTCCGAATGAGCAGTTCTTC

j_gene: TRBJ1-5
d_gene: .
v_gene: TRBV9
abundance: .
CDR3aa: CASSDGNQPQHF
CDR3nt: TGTGCCAGCAGCGACGGGAATCAGCCCCAGCATTTT